This paragraph reports one T cell receptor beta chain. Its cognate antigen is unknown. The V gene's germline CDR1 is SGDLS and CDR2 YYNGEE. The CDR3 covers 15 residues. With 4 bases clipped from V and 0 bases from J, the junction kept 7 bases outside the gene matches. This sample stems from a study of T cells in Graves' hyperthyroidism and ophthalmopathy. TCR beta CDR3 sequences were amplified from RNA transcripts. A set of HTBI primers served as the primers for a first-round RT-PCR of the TCR CDR3. TCRdb analysed the multiplex PCR reads with MiXCR anew, one entry per CDR3 protein. The sample shows under 130,000 distinct CDR3 sequences, approximately 50% of them seen only once. Overall study results and limits: Blood also showed most of the thyroid clonotypes that were expanded above 0.001. With a median lead of approximately six months before onset, the model predicted ophthalmopathy.

V is TRBV9 and J is TRBJ2-7; TRBD2 aligns across 7 bases. Material for sequencing was blood. This receptor was obtained from a man in his forties with Graves' hyperthyroidism. CDR3 sequence reads: CASSISRDYSYEQYF. In DNA, the CDR3 is TGTGCCAGCAGCATAAGCAGGGACTACTCCTACGAGCAGTACTTC.